Listed below are T cell receptor beta chains from one sample, sequenced in a study of blood T cell repertoires in COVID-19. The method was immunoSEQ multiplex PCR; TCRdb's version includes in-frame clones alone and lacks a portion of them. The sample holds a few hundred thousand clones, 90% seen once. The sequenced material came from PBMCs or T cells enriched from blood (not recorded which). These receptors all come from a man in his late teens or twenties who had recovered from COVID-19. Both conserved end residues are part of each CDR3. A D gene is named only where the DNA matches it firmly. Clone size is given for some rows only: seen once, a few or many times, or a class if the clone is expanded.

j_call,v_call,clone_size,d_call,cdr3_aa,cdr3_nt
TRBJ1-1,TRBV2,NA,TRBD1,CASTRQGPYTEAFF,TGTGCCAGCACGAGACAGGGTCCTTACACTGAAGCTTTCTTT
TRBJ1-1,TRBV28,NA,TRBD1,CASSTRQGGGAFF,TGTGCCAGCAGTACCCGACAGGGGGGTGGAGCTTTCTTT
TRBJ2-3,TRBV5-1,NA,NA,CASSFEGGYTDTQYF,TGCGCCAGCAGCTTTGAGGGAGGCTACACAGATACGCAGTATTTT
TRBJ1-1,TRBV12-5,NA,NA,CASGARQGLRSTEAFF,TGTGCTAGTGGGGCGCGCCAGGGGTTAAGAAGCACTGAAGCTTTCTTT
TRBJ2-3,TRBV18,NA,NA,CASSPQQSTQYF,TGTGCCAGCTCACCACAGCAATCGACGCAGTATTTT
TRBJ1-5,TRBV2,few,TRBD1,CASRPGTGAQPQHF,TGTGCCAGCAGGCCCGGGACAGGGGCTCAGCCCCAGCATTTT
TRBJ2-1,TRBV28,NA,NA,CASSPGGWYNEQFF,TGTGCCAGCAGTCCGGGTGGTTGGTACAATGAGCAGTTCTTC
TRBJ2-1,TRBV6-4,NA,TRBD2,CASSDSKIETSGRSGDYNEQFF,TGTGCCAGCAGTGACTCGAAAATCGAGACTAGCGGGAGATCTGGGGACTACAATGAGCAGTTCTTC
TRBJ1-3,TRBV5-1,NA,NA,CASSLDSGSGNTIYF,TGCGCCAGCAGCTTGGACAGTGGCTCTGGAAACACCATATATTTT
TRBJ1-4,TRBV27,NA,TRBD1,CASSPNRGRFTNEKLFF,TGTGCCAGCAGCCCCAACAGGGGGCGCTTCACTAATGAAAAACTGTTTTTT
TRBJ1-2,TRBV5-1,NA,TRBD1,CASSATPGQGAGYTF,TGCGCCAGCAGCGCGACCCCGGGACAGGGGGCTGGCTACACCTTC
TRBJ2-7,TRBV13,NA,TRBD2,CASSDRGAGAASEYF,TGTGCCAGCAGCGACCGCGGAGCGGGGGCGGCTTCGGAGTACTTC
TRBJ2-7,TRBV6-5,NA,NA,CASRPGHLVSYEQYF,TGTGCCAGCAGACCGGGACATCTGGTTTCCTACGAGCAGTACTTC
TRBJ2-2,TRBV28,NA,NA,CASAEGTNTGELFF,TGTGCCAGCGCGGAAGGTACGAACACCGGGGAGCTGTTTTTT
TRBJ2-7,TRBV19,NA,NA,CASSTILQGKSYEQYF,TGTGCCAGTAGCACCATACTACAGGGCAAAAGCTACGAGCAGTACTTC
TRBJ1-2,TRBV12-3/TRBV12-4,NA,NA,CASSLGVPGGYTF,TGTGCCAGCAGTTTAGGGGTCCCAGGTGGCTACACCTTC
TRBJ2-2,TRBV7-8,NA,TRBD2,CASSLIVGLAGGKNTGELFF,TGTGCCAGCAGCCTAATTGTCGGACTAGCGGGAGGGAAGAACACCGGGGAGCTGTTTTTT
TRBJ2-7,TRBV10-2,NA,TRBD2,CASRDLTGLAGIEQYF,TGCGCCAGCAGAGACCTCACGGGACTAGCGGGAATAGAGCAGTACTTC
TRBJ1-1,TRBV7-9,NA,NA,CASSLARPQGTEAFF,TGTGCCAGCAGCTTAGCGAGGCCCCAGGGGACTGAAGCTTTCTTT
TRBJ2-1,TRBV27,NA,TRBD2,CATETSGRGNEQFF,TGTGCCACCGAGACTAGCGGGAGGGGGAATGAGCAGTTCTTC
TRBJ1-3,TRBV29-1,NA,NA,CSVAVSGNTIYF,TGCAGCGTTGCGGTCTCTGGAAACACCATATATTTT
TRBJ1-4,TRBV27,NA,NA,CASSPLQGEKLFF,TGTGCCAGCAGTCCTCTACAGGGAGAAAAACTGTTTTTT
TRBJ1-4,TRBV18,once,TRBD1,CASSPRGQATNEKLFF,TGTGCCAGCTCACCGCGGGGACAGGCAACTAATGAAAAACTGTTTTTT
TRBJ2-1,TRBV3-1/TRBV3-2,NA,TRBD2,CASSHTGTSGLRSSYNEQFF,TGTGCCAGCAGCCACACCGGGACTAGCGGCCTGAGGAGCTCCTACAATGAGCAGTTCTTC
TRBJ2-1,TRBV7-2,NA,NA,CASSLLGAPSSYNEQFF,TGTGCCAGCAGCTTACTGGGAGCGCCGAGCTCCTACAATGAGCAGTTCTTC
TRBJ1-2,TRBV25-1,once,TRBD1,CASSGPGQGYGYTF,TGTGCCAGCAGCGGACCGGGACAGGGGTATGGCTACACCTTC
TRBJ2-3,TRBV5-1,few,NA,CASSRYRETDTQYF,TGCGCCAGCAGTCGGTACAGGGAAACAGATACGCAGTATTTT
TRBJ1-6,TRBV12-3/TRBV12-4,NA,NA,CASSLSGDSPLHF,TGTGCCAGCAGTTTGAGTGGAGATTCACCCCTCCACTTT
TRBJ2-5,TRBV5-8,NA,TRBD1,CASSRTPNRGRETQYF,TGTGCCAGCAGCAGAACGCCCAACAGGGGGCGAGAGACCCAGTACTTC
TRBJ1-4,TRBV2,few,NA,CASELYEKLFF,TGTGCCAGCGAGCTTTATGAAAAACTGTTTTTT
TRBJ1-3,TRBV28,NA,NA,CASTLRQASGNTIYF,TGTGCCAGCACCTTGCGCCAGGCTTCTGGAAACACCATATATTTT
TRBJ2-1,TRBV4-1,once,NA,CASSQRLAFEQFF,TGCGCCAGCAGCCAACGCCTCGCGTTTGAGCAGTTCTTC
TRBJ1-2,TRBV7-9,NA,TRBD1,CASSLEAWTGAPGYTF,TGTGCCAGCAGCTTAGAGGCTTGGACAGGGGCTCCTGGCTACACCTTC
TRBJ1-6,TRBV10-3,NA,TRBD1,CAIRADRAVLSPRNSPLHF,TGTGCCATCAGGGCCGACAGGGCGGTGCTGAGTCCACGAAATTCACCCCTCCACTTT
TRBJ1-2,TRBV9,NA,NA,CASSVGGSPKPGYTF,TGTGCCAGCAGCGTAGGCGGGAGCCCGAAACCCGGCTACACCTTC
TRBJ2-3,TRBV5-1,NA,NA,CASSLGLGARTDTQYF,TGCGCCAGCAGCTTGGGGCTGGGGGCGCGCACAGATACGCAGTATTTT
TRBJ1-1,TRBV7-9,NA,NA,CASSLDRGGSNTEAFF,TGTGCCAGCAGCTTAGACCGCGGTGGCAGCAACACTGAAGCTTTCTTT
TRBJ1-5,TRBV19,NA,NA,CASSIPTDQPQHF,TGTGCCAGTAGTATACCTACAGACCAGCCCCAGCATTTT
TRBJ2-3,TRBV10-1,NA,NA,CASSESWPNTDTQYF,TGCGCCAGCAGTGAGTCATGGCCGAACACAGATACGCAGTATTTT
TRBJ2-7,TRBV20-1,NA,NA,CSASYGGGAYEQYF,TGCAGTGCTAGTTACGGTGGGGGCGCTTACGAGCAGTACTTC
TRBJ2-5,TRBV28,NA,NA,CASSLSRETQYF,TGTGCCAGCAGTTTGTCTAGAGAGACCCAGTACTTC
TRBJ1-2,TRBV2,once,TRBD1,CASRGQGIGYTF,TGTGCCAGCAGGGGACAGGGAATTGGCTACACCTTC
TRBJ2-7,TRBV12-5,NA,TRBD2,CASGNGRREQYF,TGTGCTAGTGGTAACGGGAGGCGCGAGCAGTACTTC
TRBJ1-1,TRBV14,NA,NA,CASSQDLAGRAFF,TGTGCCAGCAGCCAAGATTTGGCGGGGAGAGCTTTCTTT
TRBJ1-1,TRBV5-1,NA,TRBD1,CASSRDSLNTEAFF,TGCGCCAGCAGCCGGGACAGTTTAAACACTGAAGCTTTCTTT
TRBJ2-5,TRBV10-2,NA,TRBD2,CASSGGESGGQETQYF,TGCGCCAGCAGTGGCGGAGAAAGCGGGGGGCAAGAGACCCAGTACTTC
TRBJ2-2,TRBV9,NA,NA,CASSPGTGELFF,TGTGCCAGCAGCCCAGGCACCGGGGAGCTGTTTTTT
TRBJ1-1,TRBV11-3,NA,TRBD1,CASSVQGGNTEAFF,TGTGCCAGCAGTGTCCAGGGGGGGAACACTGAAGCTTTCTTT
TRBJ1-5,TRBV15,NA,NA,CATSRDRGAGQPQHF,TGTGCCACCAGCAGAGATCGGGGGGCTGGACAGCCCCAGCATTTT
TRBJ2-3,TRBV10-3,NA,NA,CAISESGGGDTQYF,TGTGCCATCAGTGAGTCAGGGGGGGGAGATACGCAGTATTTT
TRBJ2-4,TRBV12-5,NA,TRBD2,CASGLPCGRYKNIQYF,TGTGCTAGTGGTTTGCCCTGCGGGAGGTACAAAAACATTCAGTACTTC
TRBJ1-2,TRBV5-4,NA,TRBD1,CASSATYRGAFNTF,TGTGCCAGCAGCGCGACCTACAGGGGGGCCTTTAACACCTTC
TRBJ1-5,TRBV19,NA,TRBD1,CASTLLIFGQGRDQPQHF,TGTGCCAGTACCCTCCTAATTTTCGGACAGGGACGGGATCAGCCCCAGCATTTT
TRBJ1-2,TRBV5-4,NA,TRBD1,CASSIDRGHYGYTF,TGTGCCAGCAGTATTGACAGGGGGCACTATGGCTACACCTTC
TRBJ1-5,TRBV30,NA,TRBD1,CAWSEDRAQPQHF,TGTGCCTGGAGTGAGGACAGGGCTCAGCCCCAGCATTTT
TRBJ1-1,TRBV27,NA,NA,CASSFSVTEAFF,TGTGCCAGCAGTTTTTCAGTCACTGAAGCTTTCTTT